Following are 13 T cell receptor beta chains from one sample sequenced in a study of blood T cell repertoires in COVID-19. The data were produced by immunoSEQ multiplex PCR, yet TCRdb's version contains in-frame clones alone and is incomplete. The table shows 35,000 to 50,000 clones, with 85% occurring only once. The sample taken for sequencing was peripheral blood. The receptors were gathered from a man aged 55 to 70 with acute or convalescent COVID-19.

This clone was detected a few times. The chain joins TRBV19 to TRBJ1-5; TRBD1 is a possible D gene (6 bases). CDR1 is LNHDA, CDR2 SQIVND, per germline (reference sequence). The CDR3 runs to 15 residues. Trimming pared 6 bases from V and 2 bases from J, leaving 14 bases between. The chain's CDR3 is CASSVQGRGNQPQHF. CDR3 DNA: TGTGCCAGTAGCGTACAGGGAAGGGGCAATCAGCCCCAGCATTTT.

This chain connects TRBV7-8 to TRBJ2-7, with TRBD2 matching 7 bases. Trimming removed 1 base from V and 0 bases from J; junction bases left unmatched: 6. The CDR3 runs 16 residues. Germline CDR1 reads SGHVS; CDR2 reads FQNEAQ. CDR3 coding DNA: TGTGCCAGCAGCTTAGATGGGGGGGGAAGCTCCTACGAGCAGTACTTC. This encodes CASSLDGGGSSYEQYF.

In the case of this clone: The junction shows a germline mismatch at one end, possibly a read error. This chain links TRBV19 with TRBJ1-6; D is undetermined. CDR1 is LNHDA and CDR2 is SQIVND in the germline V gene (reference sequence). CDR3 length: 13 residues. For the CDR3, the DNA is TGTGCCAGTAGTCCTGAGGTGCCTTCAACCCTCCACTTT. Its protein is CASSPEVPSTLHF.

This clone came up a few times. The V and J genes are TRBV11-2 and TRBJ2-1; 12 positions agree with TRBD1. The CDR3 has 16 residues. V trimming: 4 bases; J trimming: 7 bases; junction bases outside the gene matches: 8. Per germline, CDR1 SGHAT and CDR2 FQNNGV. In DNA, the CDR3 is TGTGCCAGCAGCTCCTGGGGACAGGGGGCTTATAATGAGCAGTTCTTC. It specifies CASSSWGQGAYNEQFF. Variable domain in full (rest from reference TRBV11-2 and TRBJ2-1): EAGVAQSPRYKIIEKRQSVAFWCNPISGHATLYWYQQILGQGPKLLIQFQNNGVVDDSQLPKDRFSAERLKGVDSTLKIQPAKLEDSAVYLCASSSWGQGAYNEQFFGPGTRLTVL.

The V and J genes are TRBV18 and TRBJ2-7; possible D gene TRBD1, 6 bases. The CDR3 runs to 12 residues. Per the germline V gene, CDR1 is KGHSH and CDR2 is LQKENI. The ends were cut back, 6 bases at V and 2 bases at J, with 8 bases in the middle. CDR3 in amino acids: CASSRDTYEQYF. The CDR3 coding sequence is TGTGCCAGCTCCCGGGACACCTACGAGCAGTACTTC.

This clone came up once. V gene TRBV7-3 combines with J gene TRBJ2-2, with 13 bases identical to TRBD2. The CDR3 spans 19 residues. Trimming at V came to 5 bases and at J to 9 bases, leaving 18 bases not matched to a gene. Germline V gives CDR1 SGHTA, CDR2 FQGTGA. CDR3 DNA: TGTGCCAGCAGCCTCGGGACTAGCGGGGTGGCGACGAGTAGTAGGGAGCTGTTTTTT. Translation: CASSLGTSGVATSSRELFF.

The chain couples TRBV6-5 to TRBJ1-6; a possible D gene is TRBD1 (5 bases). The germline CDR1 and CDR2 sequences are MNHEY and SVGAGI. The V end was cut by 5 bases, the J end by 6 bases, with 8 bases between. There are 13 residues in the CDR3. CDR3 in DNA: TGTGCCAGCAGTATGGGGCCTAATTCACCCCTCCACTTT. Translating gives CASSMGPNSPLHF.

The V call is TRBV5-1, the J call TRBJ2-3; D possibly corresponds to TRBD2 (6 bases). The CDR3 extends over 16 amino acids. The germline V and J ends were trimmed by 0 bases and 5 bases, with 16 bases remaining between them. The germline V gene encodes CDR1 SGHRS and CDR2 YFSETQ. This CDR3 reads CASSLDTSRGGDTQYF. Written as DNA, the CDR3 is TGCGCCAGCAGCTTGGACACTAGCCGAGGAGGAGATACGCAGTATTTT.

The rearrangement uses TRBV6-5 and TRBJ1-1; possibly TRBD1 for D (5 bases). Germline CDR1 reads MNHEY; CDR2 reads SVGAGI. The CDR3 is 15 amino acids. The V and J ends lost 0 bases and 2 bases respectively, with 10 bases between them. CDR3 residues: CASSYSPQGNTEAFF. As DNA, the CDR3 is TGTGCCAGCAGTTACTCCCCCCAGGGAAACACTGAAGCTTTCTTT.

V is TRBV6-5 and J is TRBJ1-2; D is uncertain. This CDR3 comprises 11 residues. Germline-derived CDR1 and CDR2 are MNHEY and SVGAGI. Trimming took off 6 bases at V and 2 bases at J, with 4 bases between the two ends. The DNA for the CDR3 is TGTGCCAGCAGCTCGAACTATGGCTACACCTTC. Protein product: CASSSNYGYTF.

This chain joins TRBV6-5 and TRBJ2-3; TRBD2 is a possible D gene (7 bases). The CDR3 consists of 15 residues. Trimming took off 5 bases at V and 0 bases at J, with 12 bases between the two ends. Germline assignment: CDR1 MNHEY and CDR2 SVGAGI. CDR3 bases: TGTGCCAGCAGTAGGGGGGGGACTAGCACAGATACGCAGTATTTT. It specifies CASSRGGTSTDTQYF.

The chain carries TRBV28 and TRBJ2-1; 8 bases agree with TRBD1. V lost 4 bases, J lost 7 bases, and 9 bases stayed unmatched. This CDR3 is built from 15 residues. CDR1 MDHEN and CDR2 SYDVKM come from the germline V gene. CDR3 residues: CASSSYPDRGNEQFF. Written as DNA, the CDR3 is TGTGCCAGCAGTTCTTACCCCGACAGGGGAAATGAGCAGTTCTTC.

V and J are TRBV30 and TRBJ1-3; no firm D call. The germline V and J ends were trimmed by 3 bases and 7 bases, with 7 bases remaining between them. The CDR3 covers 11 residues. Germline CDR1 reads GTSNPN; CDR2 reads SVGIG (reference sequence). The CDR3 is CAWRSGNTIYF. CDR3 bases: TGTGCCTGGAGGTCGGGTAACACCATATATTTT.